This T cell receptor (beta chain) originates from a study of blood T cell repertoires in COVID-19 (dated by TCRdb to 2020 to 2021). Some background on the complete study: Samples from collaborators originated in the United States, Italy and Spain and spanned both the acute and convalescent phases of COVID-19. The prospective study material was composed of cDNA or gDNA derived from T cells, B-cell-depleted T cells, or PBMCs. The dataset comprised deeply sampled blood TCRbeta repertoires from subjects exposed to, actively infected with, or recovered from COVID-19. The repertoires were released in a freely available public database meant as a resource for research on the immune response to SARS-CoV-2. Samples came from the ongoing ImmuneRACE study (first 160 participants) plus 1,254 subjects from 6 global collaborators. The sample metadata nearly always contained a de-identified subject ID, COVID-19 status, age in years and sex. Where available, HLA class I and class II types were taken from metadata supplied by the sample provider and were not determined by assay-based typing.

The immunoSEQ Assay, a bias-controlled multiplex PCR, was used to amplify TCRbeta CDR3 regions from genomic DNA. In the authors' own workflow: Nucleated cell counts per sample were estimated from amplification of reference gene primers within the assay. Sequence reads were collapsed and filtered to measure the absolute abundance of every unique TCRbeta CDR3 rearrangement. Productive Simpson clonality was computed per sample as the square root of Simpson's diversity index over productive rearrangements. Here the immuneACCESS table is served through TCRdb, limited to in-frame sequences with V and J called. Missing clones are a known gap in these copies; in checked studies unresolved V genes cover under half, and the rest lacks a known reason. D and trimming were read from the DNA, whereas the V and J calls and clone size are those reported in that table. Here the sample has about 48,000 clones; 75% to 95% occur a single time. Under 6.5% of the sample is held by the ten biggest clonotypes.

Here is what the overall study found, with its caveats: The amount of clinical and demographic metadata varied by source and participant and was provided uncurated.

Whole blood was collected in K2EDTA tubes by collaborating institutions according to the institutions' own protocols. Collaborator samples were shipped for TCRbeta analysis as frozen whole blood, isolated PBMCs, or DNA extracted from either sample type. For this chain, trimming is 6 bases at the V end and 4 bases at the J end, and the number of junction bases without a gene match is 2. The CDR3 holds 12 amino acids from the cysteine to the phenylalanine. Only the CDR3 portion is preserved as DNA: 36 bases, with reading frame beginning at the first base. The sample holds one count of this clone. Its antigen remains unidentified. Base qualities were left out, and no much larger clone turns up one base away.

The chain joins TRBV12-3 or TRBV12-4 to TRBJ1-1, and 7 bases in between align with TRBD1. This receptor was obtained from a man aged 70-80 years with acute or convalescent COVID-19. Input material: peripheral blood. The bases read TGTGCCAGCAGGAGACAGGGCACTGAAGCTTTCTTT. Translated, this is CASRRQGTEAFF.